This record looks at one T cell receptor beta chain sequence and its context. Its cognate antigen is unknown. The data originate from a study of CD8 T cells in ankylosing spondylitis. This CDR3 region has 18 residues. V trimming: 5 bases; J trimming: 3 bases; junction bases outside the gene matches: 11. The germline CDR1 and CDR2 sequences are LNHDA and SQIVND (reference sequence). In TCRdb, the 5' RACE reads were re-called with MiXCR into one record per CDR3 protein. The sample has 300,000 to 350,000 distinct CDR3 sequences, 20% seen once. Study results and limitations: Some motif variants had been reported before (in reactive arthritis synovial fluid and blood).

The sequence was obtained from a female donor with ankylosing spondylitis or in good health (not recorded which). The material sequenced was blood, either unsorted or a sorted T cell fraction (not recorded which). The chain combines TRBV19 with TRBJ2-3; 13 bases fit TRBD2. CDR3 in amino acids: CASSGGLAGAPSTDTQYF. CDR3 sequence (DNA): TGTGCCAGTAGTGGTGGACTAGCGGGGGCCCCCTCTACAGATACGCAGTATTTT.